This note documents a single T cell receptor (beta chain) sequence. Its cognate antigen is unknown. This sample stems from a study of metastatic and nonmetastatic thyroid tumors. Overall study: Peripheral blood and tumor or nodule samples from malignant and benign thyroid patients were compared. Whole-study findings and limits: Malignant thyroid tumors reportedly exceeded benign nodules significantly in TCR beta diversity, with the difference appearing in blood and tumor.

The CDR3 length is 14 residues. Trimming shortened V by 4 bases and J by 3 bases, and 10 bases separated the two germline ends. Per the germline V gene, CDR1 is KGHSH and CDR2 is LQKENI. As handled by the study authors: A classifier for distant metastasis in papillary thyroid cancer was constructed using CDR3 differences observed across clinicopathological groups. TCRdb re-called clones from the PCR reads using MiXCR. The V and J calls reflect TCRdb's pipeline rather than the authors' work. This sample has tens of thousands of clones, with roughly a sixth found just once. Thyroid surgery was performed in patients who had received no treatment beforehand.

The sequence derives from a female donor with papillary thyroid cancer or a benign thyroid nodule (not recorded which). Some clones in this sample may be carry-over from other donors' samples. This sequence joins TRBV18 and TRBJ1-5, with D perhaps TRBD1 (6 bases). Sequenced: blood. CDR3 amino acids: CASSLGQYNQPQHF. CDR3 in DNA: TGTGCCAGCTCACTAGGACAGTACAATCAGCCCCAGCATTTT.